This T cell receptor beta chain stems from a study of blood T cell repertoires in COVID-19. Assay used: immunoSEQ multiplex PCR; TCRdb lists only in-frame clones, some missing. Here the sample spans 80,000 to 100,000 clones, more than 70% being singletons. The ends were cut back, 1 base at V and 5 bases at J, with 15 bases in the middle. Germline V gene sequence: CDR1 SGHRS, CDR2 YFSETQ. CDR3 size: 15 residues. The TCR sequence derives from a woman of 80 years or more in a cohort sampled during active or convalescent COVID-19. Sequencing was carried out using peripheral blood. The chain uses TRBV5-1 and TRBJ1-1; D is unclear. CDR3 coding DNA: TGCGCCAGCAGCTTGAATGGACTCCCGGGAACTGAAGCTTTCTTT. This codes for CASSLNGLPGTEAFF.